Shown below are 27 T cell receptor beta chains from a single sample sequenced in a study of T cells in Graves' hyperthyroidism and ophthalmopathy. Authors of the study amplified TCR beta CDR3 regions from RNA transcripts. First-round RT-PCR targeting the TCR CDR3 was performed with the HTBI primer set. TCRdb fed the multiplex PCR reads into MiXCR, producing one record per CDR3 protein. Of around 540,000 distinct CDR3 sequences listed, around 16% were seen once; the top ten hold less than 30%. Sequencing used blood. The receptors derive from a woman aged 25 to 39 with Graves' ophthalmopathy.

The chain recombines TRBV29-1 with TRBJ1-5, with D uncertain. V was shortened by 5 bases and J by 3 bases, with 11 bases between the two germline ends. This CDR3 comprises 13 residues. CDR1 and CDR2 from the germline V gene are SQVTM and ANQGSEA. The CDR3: CSVQKGFNQPQHF. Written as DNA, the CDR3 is TGCAGCGTTCAGAAAGGGTTCAATCAGCCCCAGCATTTT.

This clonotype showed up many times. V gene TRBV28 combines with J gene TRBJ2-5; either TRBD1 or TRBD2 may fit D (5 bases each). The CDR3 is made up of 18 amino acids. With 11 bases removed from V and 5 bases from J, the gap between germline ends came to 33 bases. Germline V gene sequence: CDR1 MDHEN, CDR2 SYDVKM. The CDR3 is CAASAGNEAHQGEETQYF. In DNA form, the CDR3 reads TGTGCCGCCTCCGCCGGGAATGAGGCCCACCAAGGGGAGGAGACCCAGTACTTC.

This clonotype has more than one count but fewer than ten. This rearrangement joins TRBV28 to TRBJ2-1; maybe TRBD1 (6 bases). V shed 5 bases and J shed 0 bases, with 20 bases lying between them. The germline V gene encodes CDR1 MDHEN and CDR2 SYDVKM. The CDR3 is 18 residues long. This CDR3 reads CASSLQGRASSSYNEQFF. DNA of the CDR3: TGTGCCAGCAGTCTTCAGGGGCGGGCTTCCAGCTCCTACAATGAGCAGTTCTTC.

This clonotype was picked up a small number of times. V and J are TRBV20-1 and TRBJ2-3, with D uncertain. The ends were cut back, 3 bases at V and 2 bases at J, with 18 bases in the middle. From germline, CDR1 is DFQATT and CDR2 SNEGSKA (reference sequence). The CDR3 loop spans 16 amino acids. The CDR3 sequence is CSASFDRAPPTDTQYF. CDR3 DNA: TGCAGTGCTAGCTTCGACCGGGCTCCCCCCACAGATACGCAGTATTTT.

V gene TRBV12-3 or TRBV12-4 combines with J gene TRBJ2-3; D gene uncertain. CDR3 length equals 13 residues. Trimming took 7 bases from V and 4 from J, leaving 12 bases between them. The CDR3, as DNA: TGTGCCAGCACGGCTTCCAACCCAGATACGCAGTATTTT. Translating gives CASTASNPDTQYF.

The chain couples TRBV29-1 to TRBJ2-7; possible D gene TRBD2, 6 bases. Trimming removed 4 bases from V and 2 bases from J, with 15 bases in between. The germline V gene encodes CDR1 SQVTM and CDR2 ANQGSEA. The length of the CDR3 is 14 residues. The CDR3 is CSVAQRVYPYEQYF. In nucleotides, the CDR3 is TGCAGCGTTGCGCAGCGGGTCTACCCCTACGAGCAGTACTTC.

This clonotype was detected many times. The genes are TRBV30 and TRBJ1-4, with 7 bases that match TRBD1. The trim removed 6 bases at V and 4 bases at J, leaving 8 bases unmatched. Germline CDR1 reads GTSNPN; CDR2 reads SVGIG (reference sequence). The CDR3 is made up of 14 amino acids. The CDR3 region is CACQKGQLNEKLFF. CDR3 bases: TGTGCCTGTCAAAAGGGACAGCTTAATGAAAAACTGTTTTTT.

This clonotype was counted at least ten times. In DNA form, the CDR3 reads TGTGCCAGCAGCACCCAGGGTCCTGCTTCGGAGCAGTACTTC. This encodes CASSTQGPASEQYF. The J gene is TRBJ2-7, the V gene TRBV7-2; D is possibly TRBD1 (5 bases). Trimming shortened V by 5 bases and J by 7 bases, and 18 bases separated the two germline ends. Germline assignment: CDR1 SGHTA and CDR2 FQGNSA. This CDR3 has 14 amino acids.

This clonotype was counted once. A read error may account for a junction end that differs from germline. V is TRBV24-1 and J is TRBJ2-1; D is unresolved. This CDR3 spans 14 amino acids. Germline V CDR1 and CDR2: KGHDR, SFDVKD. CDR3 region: CATGDLGLGNEQFF. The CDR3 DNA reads TGTGCCACCGGTGATTTGGGTCTAGGCAATGAGCAGTTCTTC.

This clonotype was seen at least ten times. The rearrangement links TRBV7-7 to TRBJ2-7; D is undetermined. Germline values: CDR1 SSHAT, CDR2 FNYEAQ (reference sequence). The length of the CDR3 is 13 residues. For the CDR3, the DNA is TGTGCTAGCTCTAAGGACGGCCCCTACGAGCAGTACTTC. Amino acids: CASSKDGPYEQYF.

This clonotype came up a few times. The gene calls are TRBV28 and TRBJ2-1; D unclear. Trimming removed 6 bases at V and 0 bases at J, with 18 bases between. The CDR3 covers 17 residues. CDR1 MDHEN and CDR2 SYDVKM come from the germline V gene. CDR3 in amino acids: CASSWTAVGSSYNEQFF. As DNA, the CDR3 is TGTGCCAGCAGCTGGACGGCGGTGGGATCCTCCTACAATGAGCAGTTCTTC.

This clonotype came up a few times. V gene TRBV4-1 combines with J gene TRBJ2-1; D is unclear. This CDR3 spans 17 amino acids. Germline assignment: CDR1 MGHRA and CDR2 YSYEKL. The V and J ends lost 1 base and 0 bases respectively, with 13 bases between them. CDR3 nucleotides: TGCGCCAGCAGCCAAGCCGATGGGCGGAGCTCCTACAATGAGCAGTTCTTC. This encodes CASSQADGRSSYNEQFF.

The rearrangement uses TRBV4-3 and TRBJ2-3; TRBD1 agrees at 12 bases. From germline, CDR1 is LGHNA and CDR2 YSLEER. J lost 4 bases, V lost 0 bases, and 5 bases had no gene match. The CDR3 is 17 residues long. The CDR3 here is CASSQDGTGGPADTQYF. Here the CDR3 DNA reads TGCGCCAGCAGCCAAGATGGGACAGGGGGCCCGGCAGATACGCAGTATTTT.

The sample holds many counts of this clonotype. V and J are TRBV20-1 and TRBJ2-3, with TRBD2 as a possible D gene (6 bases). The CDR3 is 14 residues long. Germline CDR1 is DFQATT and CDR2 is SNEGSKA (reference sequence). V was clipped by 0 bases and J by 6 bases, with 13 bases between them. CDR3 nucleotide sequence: TGCAGTGCTAGAGATAACCTAGCGAGGGATACGCAGTATTTT. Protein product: CSARDNLARDTQYF.

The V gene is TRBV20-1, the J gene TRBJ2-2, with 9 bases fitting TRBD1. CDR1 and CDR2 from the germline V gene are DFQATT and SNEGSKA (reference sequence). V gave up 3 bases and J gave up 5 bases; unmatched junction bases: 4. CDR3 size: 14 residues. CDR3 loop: CSARSTGGTGELFF. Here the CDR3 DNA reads TGCAGTGCTAGGTCGACAGGGGGAACCGGGGAGCTGTTTTTT.

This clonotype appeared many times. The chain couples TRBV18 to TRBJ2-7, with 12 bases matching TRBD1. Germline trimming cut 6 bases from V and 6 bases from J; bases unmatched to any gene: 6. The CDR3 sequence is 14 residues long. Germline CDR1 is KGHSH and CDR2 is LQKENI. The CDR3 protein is CASSKRDRGLEQYF. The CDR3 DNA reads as TGTGCCAGCTCGAAGAGGGACAGGGGGCTCGAGCAGTACTTC.

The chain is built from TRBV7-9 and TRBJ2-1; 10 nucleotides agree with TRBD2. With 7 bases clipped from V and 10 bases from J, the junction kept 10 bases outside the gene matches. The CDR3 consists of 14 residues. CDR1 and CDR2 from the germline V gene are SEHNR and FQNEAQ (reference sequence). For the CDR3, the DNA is TGTGCCAGCACAAAGGCTAGCGGGGGCCCAGAGCAGTTCTTC. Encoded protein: CASTKASGGPEQFF.

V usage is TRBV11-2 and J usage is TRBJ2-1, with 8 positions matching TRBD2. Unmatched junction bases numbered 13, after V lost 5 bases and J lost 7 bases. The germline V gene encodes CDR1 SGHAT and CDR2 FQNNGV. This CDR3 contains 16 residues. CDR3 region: CASSRNDGRASNEQFF. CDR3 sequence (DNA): TGTGCCAGCAGCCGTAATGACGGGAGGGCATCAAATGAGCAGTTCTTC. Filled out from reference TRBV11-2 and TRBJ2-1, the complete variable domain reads EAGVAQSPRYKIIEKRQSVAFWCNPISGHATLYWYQQILGQGPKLLIQFQNNGVVDDSQLPKDRFSAERLKGVDSTLKIQPAKLEDSAVYLCASSRNDGRASNEQFFGPGTRLTVL.

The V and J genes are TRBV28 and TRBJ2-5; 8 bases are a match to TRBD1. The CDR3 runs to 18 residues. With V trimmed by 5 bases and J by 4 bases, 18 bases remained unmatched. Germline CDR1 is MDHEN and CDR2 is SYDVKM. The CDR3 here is CASSTFRTGSLYRETQYF. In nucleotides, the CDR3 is TGTGCCAGCAGTACCTTCCGGACAGGGTCGTTGTACCGAGAGACCCAGTACTTC.

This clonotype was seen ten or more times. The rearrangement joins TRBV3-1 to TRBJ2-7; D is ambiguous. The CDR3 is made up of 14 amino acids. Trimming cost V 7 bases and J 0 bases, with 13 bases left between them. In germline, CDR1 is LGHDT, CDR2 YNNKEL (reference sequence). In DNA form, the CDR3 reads TGTGCCAGCACCCCCCGGCGCCGCTCCTACGAGCAGTACTTC. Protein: CASTPRRRSYEQYF.

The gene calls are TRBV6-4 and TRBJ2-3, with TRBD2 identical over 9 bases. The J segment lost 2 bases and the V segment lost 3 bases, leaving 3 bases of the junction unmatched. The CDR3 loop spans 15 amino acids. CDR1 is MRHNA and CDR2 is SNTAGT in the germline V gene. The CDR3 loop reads CASSEASGDTDTQYF. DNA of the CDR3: TGTGCCAGCAGTGAAGCTAGCGGGGACACAGATACGCAGTATTTT.

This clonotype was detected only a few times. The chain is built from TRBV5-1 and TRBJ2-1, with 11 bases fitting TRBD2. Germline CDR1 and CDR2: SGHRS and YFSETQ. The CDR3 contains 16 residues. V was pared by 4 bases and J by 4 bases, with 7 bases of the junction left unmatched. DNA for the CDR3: TGCGCCAGCAGCGATCGGACTAGCGGGTATTACAATGAGCAGTTCTTC. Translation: CASSDRTSGYYNEQFF.

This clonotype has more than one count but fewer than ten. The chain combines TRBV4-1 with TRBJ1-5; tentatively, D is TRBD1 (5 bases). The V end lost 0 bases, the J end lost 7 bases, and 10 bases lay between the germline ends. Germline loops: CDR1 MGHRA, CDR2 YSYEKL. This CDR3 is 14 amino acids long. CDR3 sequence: CASSQEGLAQPQHF. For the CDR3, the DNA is TGCGCCAGCAGCCAAGAGGGACTAGCGCAGCCCCAGCATTTT.

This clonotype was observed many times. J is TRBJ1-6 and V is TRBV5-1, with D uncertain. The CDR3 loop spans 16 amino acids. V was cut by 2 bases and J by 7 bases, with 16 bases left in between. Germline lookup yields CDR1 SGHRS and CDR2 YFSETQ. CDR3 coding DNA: TGCGCCAGCAGCTTAGGCGGCAGGACCGTGAATTCACCCCTCCACTTT. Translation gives CASSLGGRTVNSPLHF.

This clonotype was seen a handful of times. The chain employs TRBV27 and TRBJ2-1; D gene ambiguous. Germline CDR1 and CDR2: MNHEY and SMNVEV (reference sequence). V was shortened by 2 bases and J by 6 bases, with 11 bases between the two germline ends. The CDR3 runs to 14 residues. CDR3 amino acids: CASSLVQTLNEQFF. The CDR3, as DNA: TGTGCCAGCAGTTTAGTGCAAACCCTCAATGAGCAGTTCTTC.

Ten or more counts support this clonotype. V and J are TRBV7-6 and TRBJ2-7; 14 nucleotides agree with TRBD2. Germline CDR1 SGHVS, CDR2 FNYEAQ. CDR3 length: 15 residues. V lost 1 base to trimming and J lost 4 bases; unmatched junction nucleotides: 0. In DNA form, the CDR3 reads TGTGCCAGCAGCTTAGGGACTAGCGGGAGGTACGAGCAGTACTTC. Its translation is CASSLGTSGRYEQYF.

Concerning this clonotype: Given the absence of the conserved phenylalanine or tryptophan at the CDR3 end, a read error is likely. In DNA form, the CDR3 reads TGTGCCATAGGGGTGACAGAAGCTTTCTCT. Residues: CAIGVTEAFS. V usage is TRBV28 and J usage is TRBJ1-1; perhaps TRBD1 as D (5 bases). Germline CDR1 and CDR2: MDHEN and SYDVKM. Trimming stripped 10 bases from V and 8 bases from J, with 11 bases between. This CDR3 is built from 10 residues.